A selection of T cell receptor beta chains follows, all from one sample in a study of blood T cell repertoires in COVID-19. Generated by immunoSEQ multiplex PCR, the TCRdb table keeps only in-frame clones and is missing some. The sample includes about 270,000 clones, around four fifths of them seen just once. The sample taken for sequencing was peripheral blood. The receptors shown here come from a woman between 50 and 59 years old with active or convalescent COVID-19. Both conserved end residues are part of each CDR3. D genes are given only for firm matches. Only some rows state a clone size, as once, few, many or a class for expanded clones.

>TRBJ1-1|.|.|TRBV5-1
TGCGCCAGCAGCTTGGAGAGCGGCAACACTGAAGCTTTCTTT
CASSLESGNTEAFF
>TRBJ1-4|few|TRBD1|TRBV9
TGTGCCAGCAGCGGGGGACAGGGGGCAATCGTAAATGAAAAACTGTTTTTT
CASSGGQGAIVNEKLFF
>TRBJ2-4|.|.|TRBV30
TGTGCCTGGAGTGTCCCCCGAGGGACAAGAAACTTC
CAWSVPRGTRNF
>TRBJ2-3|.|TRBD2|TRBV15
TGTGCCACCAGCAGGGGGGGACTAGCGGGAGGGTTCGTGCAGTATTTT
CATSRGGLAGGFVQYF
>TRBJ1-4|.|TRBD1|TRBV10-3
TGTGCCATCAGTCCCGGGACAGGGACGGTTGAAAAACTGTTTTTT
CAISPGTGTVEKLFF
>TRBJ1-1|once|TRBD1|TRBV29-1
TGCAGCGTTGAAGGAGCTATAGACAGGGCAAGTAGGAACACTGAAGCTTTCTTT
CSVEGAIDRASRNTEAFF
>TRBJ2-2|.|.|TRBV7-2
TGTGCCAGCAGCGCCGACGGGTCCACCGGGGAGCTGTTTTTT
CASSADGSTGELFF
>TRBJ2-7|few|TRBD1|TRBV18
TGTGCCAGCTCACCAAGACAGGGGGCCTACGAGCAGTACTTC
CASSPRQGAYEQYF
>TRBJ2-5|.|.|TRBV5-1
TGCGCCAGCAGCTTGGGGGGGGACCCGGTCAGAGAGACCCAGTACTTC
CASSLGGDPVRETQYF
>TRBJ1-1|.|TRBD1|TRBV7-2
TGTGCCAGCAGCCCGCGACAGGGGAGAGGCACTGAAGCTTTCTTT
CASSPRQGRGTEAFF
>TRBJ2-3|.|TRBD2|TRBV7-9
TGTGCCAGCAGCTTGGGCCTAGCGGGACTGAACACAGATACGCAGTATTTT
CASSLGLAGLNTDTQYF
>TRBJ1-2|.|.|TRBV6-6
TGTGCCAGCAGGGCAGACTATGGCTACACCTTC
CASRADYGYTF
>TRBJ2-1|.|.|TRBV4-1
TGCGCCAGCAGCCACCCCCGAACGCAACTCTCCTACAATGAGCAGTTCTTC
CASSHPRTQLSYNEQFF
>TRBJ2-5|.|.|TRBV11-3
TGTGCCAGCAGCCATCGGGAAGGGGAGACCCAGTACTTC
CASSHREGETQYF
>TRBJ2-1|.|TRBD2|TRBV4-1
TGCGCCAGCAGCCAAGATAGGCTAGCGGGAGACTCCTACAATGAGCAGTTCTTC
CASSQDRLAGDSYNEQFF
>TRBJ1-1|.|.|TRBV5-4
TGTGCCAGCAGCTTGGATCCAGGGGCCGCAACTGAAGCTTTCTTT
CASSLDPGAATEAFF
>TRBJ2-2|.|.|TRBV19
TGTGCCAGTAGTATAGTAGCGTCCGGGGAGCTGTTTTTT
CASSIVASGELFF
>TRBJ2-7|.|.|TRBV3-1/TRBV3-2
TGTGCCAGCAGCCAAGCCCACAGCTCCTACGAGCAGTACTTC
CASSQAHSSYEQYF
>TRBJ1-1|.|TRBD1|TRBV7-9
TGTGCCAGCAGTGAACAGGGGAGCACTGAAGCTTTCTTT
CASSEQGSTEAFF
>TRBJ1-5|.|TRBD1|TRBV19
TGTGCCAGTTCACAGGGGGCAGGGCAGCCCCAGCATTTT
CASSQGAGQPQHF
>TRBJ2-1|.|.|TRBV5-4
TGTGCCAGCAGCTCAGAACAGGGTCTTGGTGAGCAGTTCTTC
CASSSEQGLGEQFF
>TRBJ1-3|.|.|TRBV6-5
TGTGCCAGCAGTTACTCGGGACTCTTCTCTGGAAACACCATATATTTT
CASSYSGLFSGNTIYF
>TRBJ1-6|.|.|TRBV28
TGTGCCAGCAGTCGGACTGTGGGTAATTCACCCCTCCACTTT
CASSRTVGNSPLHF
>TRBJ1-1|.|.|TRBV19
TGTGCCAGTAGTATAACCCCCGGCGGGATGAACACTGAAGCTTTCTTT
CASSITPGGMNTEAFF
>TRBJ1-2|.|.|TRBV11-2
TGTGCCAGCAGCTTAGATCTCCGGGGGGGAGGCGGCTACACCTTC
CASSLDLRGGGGYTF
>TRBJ2-7|few|TRBD2|TRBV6-5
TGTGCCAGCACCACAGGGGGGACTAGCGGGAGGGTGCAGTACTTC
CASTTGGTSGRVQYF
>TRBJ1-1|.|.|TRBV18
TGTGCCAGCTCACCACGTGGGGGGTTGGTTGGGGACACTGAAGCTTTCTTT
CASSPRGGLVGDTEAFF
>TRBJ2-7|.|TRBD2|TRBV5-1
TGCGCCAGCAGCTTGAGTGGACTAGCGGGAGGGCCGGGGTACGAGCAGTACTTC
CASSLSGLAGGPGYEQYF
>TRBJ1-2|.|.|TRBV5-4
TGTGCCAGCAGCTTGGAACAGTTAAAAGGCTACACCTTC
CASSLEQLKGYTF
>TRBJ2-1|once|TRBD1|TRBV10-1
TGCGCCAGTTCTACAGGGGGCTCCTTAAACAATGAGCAGTTCTTC
CASSTGGSLNNEQFF
>TRBJ2-1|.|TRBD2|TRBV14
TGTGCCAGCAGCCAAGATTCCTGGCTAGCGGACTACAATGAGCAGTTCTTC
CASSQDSWLADYNEQFF
>TRBJ1-1|.|.|TRBV19
TGTGCCAGTACCTTGAATTCTAGGTACACTGAAGCTTTCTTT
CASTLNSRYTEAFF
>TRBJ1-2|.|TRBD1|TRBV5-1
TGCGCCAGCGGGACAGGGACCTACTATGGCTACACCTTC
CASGTGTYYGYTF
>TRBJ2-7|few|TRBD1|TRBV28
TGTGCCAGCAGGACAGGGGGCAAGAACGAGCAGTACTTC
CASRTGGKNEQYF
>TRBJ2-7|.|.|TRBV2
TGTGCCAGCAGTCCTAGACTAGGTAGTGGCTACGAGCAGTACTTC
CASSPRLGSGYEQYF
>TRBJ1-2|.|.|TRBV6-5
TGTGCCACCTTTGGGGGGGGTCAACTGATCTATGGCTACACCTTC
CATFGGGQLIYGYTF
>TRBJ1-2|.|.|TRBV6-6
TGTGCCAGCAGCCCCTCGGGGGGCTATGGCTACACCTTC
CASSPSGGYGYTF
>TRBJ1-2|.|TRBD1|TRBV28
TGTGCCAGCAGTAGAGGACAGGGGAATTGGTATGGCTACACCTTC
CASSRGQGNWYGYTF
>TRBJ1-2|.|.|TRBV23-1
TGCGCCAGCAGTCACCAATATTACCAGGGACGGAGGGTCCTAAATGGCTACACCTTC
CASSHQYYQGRRVLNGYTF
>TRBJ1-1|few|.|TRBV29-1
TGCAGCGTTGTGGGGACAACTATGAACACTGAAGCTTTCTTT
CSVVGTTMNTEAFF
>TRBJ2-6|.|.|TRBV7-7
TGTGCTAGCAGCTCCCAGGGGAGCTCTGGGGCCAACGTCCTGACTTTC
CASSSQGSSGANVLTF
>TRBJ2-1|.|TRBD1|TRBV11-3
TGTGCCAGCAGCCCCGGACAGGGTTCGTACAATGAGCAGTTCTTC
CASSPGQGSYNEQFF
>TRBJ1-2|few|.|TRBV12-3/TRBV12-4
TGTGCCAGCAGTTTGCAGTTACCCTATGGCTACACCTTC
CASSLQLPYGYTF
>TRBJ1-2|once|.|TRBV19
TGTGCCAGTAGTATCGGGACACCCTATGGCTACACCTTC
CASSIGTPYGYTF
>TRBJ1-6|.|.|TRBV3-1/TRBV3-2
TGTGCCAGCAGCCTTAGAGGCAATTCACCCCTCCACTTT
CASSLRGNSPLHF
>TRBJ1-5|.|TRBD1|TRBV7-8
TGTGCCAGCAGCTTATCAGGGACAGGGGGCATTCAGCCCCAGCATTTT
CASSLSGTGGIQPQHF
>TRBJ2-7|.|.|TRBV7-6
TGTGCCAGCAGCTTAGCGCCCAGGTCCTCCTACGAGCAGTACTTC
CASSLAPRSSYEQYF
>TRBJ2-3|.|.|TRBV14
TGTGCCAGCAGCCAACAGGGGACCCGCACAGATACGCAGTATTTT
CASSQQGTRTDTQYF